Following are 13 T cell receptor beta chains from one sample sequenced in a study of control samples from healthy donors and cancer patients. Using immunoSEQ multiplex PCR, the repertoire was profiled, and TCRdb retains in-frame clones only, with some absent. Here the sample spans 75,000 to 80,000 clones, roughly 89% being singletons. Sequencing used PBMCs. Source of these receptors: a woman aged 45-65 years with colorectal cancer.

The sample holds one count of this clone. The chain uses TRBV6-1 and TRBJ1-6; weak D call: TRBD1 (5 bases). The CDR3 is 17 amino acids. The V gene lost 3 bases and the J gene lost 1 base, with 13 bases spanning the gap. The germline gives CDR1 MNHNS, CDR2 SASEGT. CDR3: CASSDKAGRSYNSPLHF. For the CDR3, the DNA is TGTGCCAGCAGTGACAAGGCAGGGAGATCCTATAATTCACCCCTCCACTTT.

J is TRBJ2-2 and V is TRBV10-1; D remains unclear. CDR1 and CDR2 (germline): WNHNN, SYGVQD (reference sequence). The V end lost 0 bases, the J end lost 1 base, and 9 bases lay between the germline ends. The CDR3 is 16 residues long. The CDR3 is CASSESGRMNTGELFF. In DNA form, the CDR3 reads TGCGCCAGCAGTGAGTCCGGGCGGATGAACACCGGGGAGCTGTTTTTT.

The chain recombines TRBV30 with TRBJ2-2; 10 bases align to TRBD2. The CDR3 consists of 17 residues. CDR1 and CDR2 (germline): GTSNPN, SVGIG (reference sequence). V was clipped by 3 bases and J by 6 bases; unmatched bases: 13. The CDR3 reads CAWSPWEKRGGSGELFF. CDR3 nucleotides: TGTGCCTGGAGCCCCTGGGAGAAGCGGGGGGGCTCCGGGGAGCTGTTTTTT.

The CDR3 nucleotides read TGTGCCAGCAGCCTAGACAGGGGTGGAGAGACCCAGTACTTC. Amino acids: CASSLDRGGETQYF. The chain joins TRBV7-6 to TRBJ2-5, with TRBD1 identical over 8 bases. Trimming removed 5 bases from V and 4 bases from J; junction bases left unmatched: 6. The CDR3 runs 14 residues. Germline V gene sequence: CDR1 SGHVS, CDR2 FNYEAQ.

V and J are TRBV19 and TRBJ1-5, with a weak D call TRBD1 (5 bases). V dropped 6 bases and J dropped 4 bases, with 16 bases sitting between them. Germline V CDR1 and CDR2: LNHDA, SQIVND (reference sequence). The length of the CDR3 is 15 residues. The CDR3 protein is CASREGMTANQPQHF. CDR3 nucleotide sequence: TGTGCCAGTAGGGAGGGGATGACGGCTAATCAGCCCCAGCATTTT.

The CDR3 region has the DNA TGTGCCAGCAGAATCAGTCCAGGGGTGACTGAAGCTTTCTTT. Amino acid sequence: CASRISPGVTEAFF. J is TRBJ1-1 and V is TRBV2, with D possibly matching TRBD1 (6 bases). This CDR3 is built from 14 residues. V was pared by 6 bases and J by 5 bases, with 16 bases between. Germline CDR1 reads SNHLY; CDR2 reads FYNNEI.

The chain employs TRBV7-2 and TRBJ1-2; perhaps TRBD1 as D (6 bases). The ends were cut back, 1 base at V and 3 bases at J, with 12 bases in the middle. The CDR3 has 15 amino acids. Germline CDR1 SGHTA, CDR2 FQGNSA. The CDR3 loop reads CASSLGPGEHYGYTF. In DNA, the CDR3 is TGTGCCAGCAGCTTAGGTCCAGGGGAGCACTATGGCTACACCTTC.

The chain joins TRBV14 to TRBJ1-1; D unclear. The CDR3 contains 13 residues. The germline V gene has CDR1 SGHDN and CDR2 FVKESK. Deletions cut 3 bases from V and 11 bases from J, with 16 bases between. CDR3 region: CASSQGKDRKAFF. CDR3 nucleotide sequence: TGTGCCAGCAGCCAGGGTAAGGACCGGAAGGCTTTCTTT.

The CDR3 coding sequence is TGTGCCAGCAGCCGGGACGTCGGAGGGCAGTACGTC. It encodes CASSRDVGGQYV. The chain couples TRBV6-5 to TRBJ2-7; TRBD1 or TRBD2 may be the D gene (5 bases each). This CDR3 is 12 amino acids long. Germline CDR1 MNHEY, CDR2 SVGAGI. Trimming cost V 6 bases and J 9 bases, with 15 bases left between them.

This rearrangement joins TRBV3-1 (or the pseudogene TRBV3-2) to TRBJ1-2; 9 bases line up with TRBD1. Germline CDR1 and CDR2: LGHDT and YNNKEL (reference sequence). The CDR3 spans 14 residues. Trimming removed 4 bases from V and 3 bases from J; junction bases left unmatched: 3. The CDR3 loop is CASSLRTGDYGYTF. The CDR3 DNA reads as TGTGCCAGCAGCCTGCGGACAGGGGACTATGGCTACACCTTC.

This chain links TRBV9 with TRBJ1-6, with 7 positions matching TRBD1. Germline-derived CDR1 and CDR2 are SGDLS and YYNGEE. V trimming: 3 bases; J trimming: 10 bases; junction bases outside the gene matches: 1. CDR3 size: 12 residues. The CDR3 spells CASSGQGSPLHF. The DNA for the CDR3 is TGTGCCAGCAGCGGACAGGGCTCACCCCTCCACTTT.

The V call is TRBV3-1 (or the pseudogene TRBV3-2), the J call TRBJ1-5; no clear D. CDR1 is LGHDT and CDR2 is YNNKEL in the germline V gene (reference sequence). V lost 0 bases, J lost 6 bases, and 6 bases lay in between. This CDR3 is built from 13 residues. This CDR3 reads CASSQDLVQPQHF. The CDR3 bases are TGTGCCAGCAGCCAAGATCTAGTTCAGCCCCAGCATTTT.

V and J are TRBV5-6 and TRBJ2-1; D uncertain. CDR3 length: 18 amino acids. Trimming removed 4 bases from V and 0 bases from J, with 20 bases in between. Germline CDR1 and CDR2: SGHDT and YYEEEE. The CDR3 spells CASSLYRTRPDSYNEQFF. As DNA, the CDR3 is TGTGCCAGCAGCCTCTACCGTACGAGACCCGACTCCTACAATGAGCAGTTCTTC.